This TCR beta chain was recorded in a study of identifying expanded T cells in peripheral blood. General observations from the study: Roughly two-week clone count variance significantly increased as total template count grew. Technical replicates showed around 1.3 changed clones; approximately 2 weeks approximately 16; four weeks 19.

Comments on this clone: Its antigen remains unidentified.

The V gene's germline CDR1 is SNHLY and CDR2 FYNNEI. Trimming cost V 8 bases and J 1 base, with 12 bases left between them. The CDR3 extends over 13 amino acids. Data came from immunoSEQ multiplex PCR; TCRdb stores just in-frame clones and leaves some out. The sample consists of approximately 100,000 clones, roughly 91% of them appearing once. Healthy donors had no documented immune events, such as infections, while sampled. The chain employs TRBV2 and TRBJ2-7, with D possibly being TRBD2 (6 bases). The material sequenced was blood. The receptor was isolated from a person aged 18 to 75 in good health. The CDR3 nucleotides are TGTGCCAGCGCTGGGGGGAATTCCTACGAGCAGTACTTC. Amino acid sequence: CASAGGNSYEQYF.